A selection of T cell receptor beta chains follows, all from one sample in a study of blood T cells in healthy people across ages. TCRdb reanalysed the 5' RACE reads using MiXCR and keeps one entry per CDR3 protein. The repertoire holds 1.5 million to 2 million distinct CDR3 sequences, with around 50% as singletons. The sample comprised blood. These TCRs come from a woman aged 40 to 50 in good health. Each CDR3 is given with its conserved first and last residue. The D gene is left open where the match is weak. Rows give clone size only sometimes, using once, few, many, or a class for an expanded clone.

>TRBV5-1|TRBJ2-5|TRBD1|NA
TGCGCCAGCGGCCGGACAGGACCCGTGATTCCAGAGACCCAGTACTTC
CASGRTGPVIPETQYF
>TRBV4-1|TRBJ2-6|NA|NA
TGCGCCAGCAGCCAAGATGAGAGGGCTGGGGCCAACGTCCTGACTTTC
CASSQDERAGANVLTF
>TRBV18|TRBJ2-7|NA|few
TGTGCCAGCTCACCGGACTCTAACGAGCAGTACTTC
CASSPDSNEQYF
>TRBV11-1|TRBJ2-2|NA|NA
TGTGCCAGCAGCCCAGGGTCCGCCGGGGAGCTGTTTTTT
CASSPGSAGELFF
>TRBV7-2|TRBJ2-3|NA|NA
TGTGCCAGCAGCTTATTTCCCGGGGGCGGCGGCACAGATACGCAGTATTTT
CASSLFPGGGGTDTQYF
>TRBV21-1|TRBJ2-4|NA|once
TGTGCCAGCCCCAGGGGACGGGGGGGGGCCAAAAACATTCAGTACTTC
CASPRGRGGAKNIQYF
>TRBV5-6|TRBJ1-1|NA|NA
TGTGCCAGCAGCTTAGGGAGGCTGATGAACACTGAAGCTTTCTTT
CASSLGRLMNTEAFF
>TRBV6-5|TRBJ2-3|TRBD2|NA
TGTGCCAGCGGGCCCCGACGGAGCGGGGGGGCAGTTGAGCAGTATTTT
CASGPRRSGGAVEQYF
>TRBV3-1|TRBJ2-7|TRBD2|NA
TGTGCCACCGCTTGGAGCGGGAGAGTCTACGAGCAGTACTTC
CATAWSGRVYEQYF
>TRBV7-2|TRBJ1-6|NA|NA
TGTGCCAGCAGCTTTCCGACGACGACCCCTAATTCACCCCTCCACTTT
CASSFPTTTPNSPLHF
>TRBV2|TRBJ1-2|NA|few
TGTGCCAGCAGTGAGTCGGGGAACTATGGCTACACCTTC
CASSESGNYGYTF
>TRBV7-2|TRBJ2-1|NA|NA
TGTGCCAGCACCATCCTACCAAATGAGCAGTTCTTC
CASTILPNEQFF
>TRBV15|TRBJ2-5|NA|few
TGTGCCACCAGCAGAGATGGGACCCGCGAGACCCAGTACTTC
CATSRDGTRETQYF
>TRBV5-1|TRBJ2-6|NA|NA
TGCGCCAGCAGCTCCTATTCCTCCCTGGGGGGGGCCAACGTCCTGACTTTC
CASSSYSSLGGANVLTF
>TRBV5-6|TRBJ2-2|NA|NA
TGTGCCAGCAGCGTCCAGGGACCGAACACCGGGGAGCTGTTTTTT
CASSVQGPNTGELFF